What follows is one TCR beta chain and its context. Its antigen is unknown. Sequencing of the DNA from cultured CD4+ T cells was carried out with the Oncomine TCR Beta short-read assay. A single record per CDR3 protein comes from TCRdb applying MiXCR to the PCR reads. The data show 20,000 to 25,000 distinct CDR3 sequences, 35% to 55% seen once. The germline CDR1 and CDR2 sequences are SNHLY and FYNNEI. Trimming removed 3 bases from V and 3 bases from J, with 9 bases in between. This CDR3 has 14 residues. The treatment is: roughly 10-day PBMC culture with coronavirus spike peptide pools or control peptides (ViraFEST assay). This sample stems from a study of vaccination and CD4 T cells after COVID-19.

Sequencing input: CD4+ T cells from blood, cultured in vitro. The chain links TRBV2 to TRBJ1-3, with D uncertain. The receptor was isolated from a human donor who had recovered from COVID-19. CDR3 in amino acids: CASSEGVDGNTIYF. For the CDR3, the DNA is TGTGCCAGCAGTGAGGGAGTGGATGGAAACACCATATATTTT. Based on the CDR3 plus reference TRBV2 and TRBJ1-3, the full variable domain is EPEVTQTPSHQVTQMGQEVILRCVPISNHLYFYWYRQILGQKVEFLVSFYNNEISEKSEIFDDQFSVERPDGSNFTLKIRSTKLEDSAMYFCASSEGVDGNTIYFGEGSWLTVV.